These 11 T cell receptor beta chains were sequenced from one sample in a study of identical twins. Using its own MiXCR run on the 5' RACE reads, TCRdb lists one record per CDR3 protein. The profile shows roughly 260,000 distinct CDR3 sequences, 7.5% of them singletons. The same data also contributed to another study, on yellow fever vaccine responses in identical twins.

The sequenced sample was CD8+ T cells sorted from blood. Receptors originate from a woman under 30 in good health.

This clonotype was picked up a small number of times. The chain carries TRBV14 and TRBJ2-1; D is uncertain. This CDR3 has 12 residues. Trimming cost V 4 bases and J 8 bases, with 9 bases left between them. Germline-derived CDR1 and CDR2 are SGHDN and FVKESK. The CDR3: CASSRRIHEQFF. In DNA, the CDR3 is TGTGCCAGCAGCCGTCGGATCCATGAGCAGTTCTTC.

This clonotype was seen many times. The genes are TRBV12-3 or TRBV12-4 and TRBJ1-1, with D tentatively TRBD1 (5 bases). This CDR3 contains 15 residues. The V end lost 7 bases, the J end lost 3 bases, and 18 bases lay between the germline ends. The CDR3 DNA is TGTGCCAGCACCCCGCCGAGGGGCCTGGACACTGAAGCTTTCTTT. Amino acids: CASTPPRGLDTEAFF.

The CDR3 here is CASSLDSGRRIYEQYF. CDR3 in DNA: TGTGCCAGCAGCTTAGACTCAGGGAGACGGATCTACGAGCAGTACTTC. This rearrangement joins TRBV7-9 to TRBJ2-7, with D perhaps given as TRBD1 or TRBD2 (5 bases each). The germline V gene encodes CDR1 SEHNR and CDR2 FQNEAQ (reference sequence). The CDR3 has 16 amino acids. V lost 1 base and J 3 bases, leaving 16 bases between the germline ends.

The V and J genes are TRBV6-5 and TRBJ2-7; D uncertain. The CDR3 length is 13 residues. Between the trimmed V and J ends, which lost 0 bases and 1 base, there was a span of 4 bases. The germline V gene encodes CDR1 MNHEY and CDR2 SVGAGI. The CDR3 loop is CASSYSASYEQYF. CDR3 bases: TGTGCCAGCAGTTACTCGGCTTCCTACGAGCAGTACTTC.

This clonotype was observed at least ten times. The rearrangement links TRBV7-9 to TRBJ2-5; D is unresolved. The V and J ends lost 5 bases and 5 bases respectively, with 18 bases between them. The CDR3 spans 15 residues. Germline loops: CDR1 SEHNR, CDR2 FQNEAQ (reference sequence). The CDR3 is CASSGDGAPKETQYF. The DNA of the CDR3 is TGTGCCAGCAGCGGTGACGGAGCACCAAAGGAGACCCAGTACTTC. The whole variable domain, remainder taken from reference TRBV7-9 and TRBJ2-5, is DTGVSQNPRHKITKRGQNVTFRCDPISEHNRLYWYRQTLGQGPEFLTYFQNEAQLEKSRLLSDRFSAERPKGSFSTLEIQRTEQGDSAMYLCASSGDGAPKETQYFGPGTRLLVL.

This clonotype was recorded a few times. The J gene is TRBJ2-7, the V gene TRBV21-1; no check of the table's D call, TRBD2, against the DNA was made. TRBV21-1 is marked as a pseudogene. The CDR3 covers 14 residues. For the CDR3, the DNA is TGTGCCAGCAGCTCGCGGACTAGCGGCTACGAGCAGTACGTC. It is translated as CASSSRTSGYEQYV.

The rearrangement uses TRBV29-1 and TRBJ2-1; 9 positions agree with TRBD2. There are 15 residues in the CDR3. Germline V gives CDR1 SQVTM, CDR2 ANQGSEA. J was trimmed by 6 bases and V by 4 bases; bases with no gene match: 10. Here the CDR3 DNA reads TGCAGCGTTGGGTCTATAGCGGGGGCCCCCAATGAGCAGTTCTTC. This codes for CSVGSIAGAPNEQFF.

CDR3 amino acids: CASSPPGLAGGLNTGELFF. In nucleotides, the CDR3 is TGTGCCAGCAGCCCACCGGGACTAGCGGGGGGCCTGAACACCGGGGAGCTGTTTTTT. V and J are TRBV4-2 and TRBJ2-2, with 15 bases lining up with TRBD2. CDR3 size: 19 residues. Germline assignment: CDR1 LGHNA and CDR2 YNFKEQ. Trimming at V came to 4 bases and at J to 1 base, leaving 7 bases not matched to a gene.

The V and J genes are TRBV21-1 and TRBJ2-7; the table's D call of TRBD2 was not tested on the DNA. TRBV21-1 is shown as a pseudogene. The CDR3 runs 16 residues. The CDR3 loop is CASSKLERGPSYEQYV. The CDR3 nucleotides read TGTGCCAGCAGCAAATTGGAGCGGGGGCCCAGCTACGAGCAGTACGTC.

This clonotype turned up a few times. The CDR3 DNA reads as TGTGCCAGCAGTTACCTTTTGACAGGGGGGTATAGCACTGAAGCTTTCTTT. Its protein product is CASSYLLTGGYSTEAFF. The chain uses TRBV6-5 and TRBJ1-1; the match to TRBD1 covers 9 bases. The CDR3 loop spans 17 amino acids. The germline CDR1 and CDR2 sequences are MNHEY and SVGAGI. The ends lost 2 bases at V and 4 bases at J; junction bases unmatched: 11.

The table lists this clonotype with a few counts. The chain combines TRBV14 with TRBJ1-1; D call uncertain. In germline, CDR1 is SGHDN, CDR2 FVKESK. The length of the CDR3 is 11 residues. V was clipped by 3 bases and J by 7 bases, with 6 bases between them. DNA for the CDR3: TGTGCCAGCAGCCAGGGTTTTGAAGCTTTCTTT. Translated: CASSQGFEAFF.